Sequencing of this TCR beta chain was carried out in a study of Ad26.COV2.S vaccination and SARS-CoV-2 variants. The treatment here: roughly 18 received Ad26.COV2.S at low or high dose, single or two shots; a few received placebo; per-sample allocation not given. The investigators took samples on day 63 after the first vaccine or placebo injection. Assay: immunoSEQ multiplex PCR; the TCRdb copy retains only in-frame clones and omits some. The sample lists some 400,000 clones, around nine tenths occurring once. This CDR3 spans 17 amino acids. Germline loops: CDR1 LGHDT, CDR2 YNNKEL (reference sequence). Germline trimming cut 0 bases from V and 1 base from J; bases unmatched to any gene: 5.

J is TRBJ2-2 and V is TRBV3-1 (or the pseudogene TRBV3-2), with TRBD2 identical over 7 bases. Sequenced here: peripheral blood, sampled in a trial of Ad26.COV2.S vaccine versus placebo. The origin of this receptor is a person aged 18-60 years who received the Ad26.COV2.S COVID-19 vaccine or a placebo. CDR3 sequence reads: CASSQDYQRENTGELFF. The CDR3 DNA sequence: TGTGCCAGCAGCCAAGACTACCAGCGGGAGAACACCGGGGAGCTGTTTTTT.